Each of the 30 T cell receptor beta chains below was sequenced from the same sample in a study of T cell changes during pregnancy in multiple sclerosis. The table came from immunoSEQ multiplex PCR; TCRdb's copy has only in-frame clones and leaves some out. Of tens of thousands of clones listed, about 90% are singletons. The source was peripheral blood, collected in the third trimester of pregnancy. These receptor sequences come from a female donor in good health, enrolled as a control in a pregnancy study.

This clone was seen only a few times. The CDR3 sequence: CASSQQGNTEAFF. The CDR3 bases are TGTGCCAGCTCCCAGCAGGGGAACACTGAAGCTTTCTTT. The V gene is TRBV18, the J gene TRBJ1-1, with D possibly matching TRBD1 (5 bases). Trimming shortened V by 6 bases and J by 1 base, and 9 bases separated the two germline ends. The CDR3 has 13 residues. CDR1 is KGHSH and CDR2 is LQKENI in the germline V gene.

The DNA of the CDR3 is TGTGCCAGCAGCCCGAGGTTAGGCTCTGGGGCCAACGTCCTGACTTTC. Protein sequence: CASSPRLGSGANVLTF. V is TRBV5-4 and J is TRBJ2-6; D is uncertain. CDR3 size: 16 residues. CDR1 is SGHNT and CDR2 is YYREEE in the germline V gene (reference sequence). Trimming left V 4 bases short and J 0 bases short, with 11 bases between.

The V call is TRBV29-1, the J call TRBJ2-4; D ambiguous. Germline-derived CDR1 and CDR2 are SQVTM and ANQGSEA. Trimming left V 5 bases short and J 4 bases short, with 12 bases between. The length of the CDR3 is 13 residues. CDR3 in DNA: TGCAGCGTTTCGGTCCCGCCGAAAAACATTCAGTACTTC. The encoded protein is CSVSVPPKNIQYF.

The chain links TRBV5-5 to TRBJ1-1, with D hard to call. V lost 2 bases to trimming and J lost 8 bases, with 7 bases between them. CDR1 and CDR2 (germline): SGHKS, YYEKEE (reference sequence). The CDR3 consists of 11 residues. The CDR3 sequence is CASSFTEEAFF. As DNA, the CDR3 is TGTGCCAGCAGCTTTACGGAGGAAGCTTTCTTT. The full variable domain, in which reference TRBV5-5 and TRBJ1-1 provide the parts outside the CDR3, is DAGVTQSPTHLIKTRGQQVTLRCSPISGHKSVSWYQQVLGQGPQFIFQYYEKEERGRGNFPDRFSARQFPNYSSELNVNALLLGDSALYLCASSFTEEAFFGQGTRLTVV.

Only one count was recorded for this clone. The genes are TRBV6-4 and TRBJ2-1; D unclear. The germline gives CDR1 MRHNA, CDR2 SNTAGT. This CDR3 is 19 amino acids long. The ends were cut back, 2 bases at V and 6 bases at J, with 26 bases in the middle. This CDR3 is CASSDPTTNDPGFSNEQFF. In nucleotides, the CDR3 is TGTGCCAGCAGTGACCCAACCACAAACGATCCCGGGTTCTCCAATGAGCAGTTCTTC.

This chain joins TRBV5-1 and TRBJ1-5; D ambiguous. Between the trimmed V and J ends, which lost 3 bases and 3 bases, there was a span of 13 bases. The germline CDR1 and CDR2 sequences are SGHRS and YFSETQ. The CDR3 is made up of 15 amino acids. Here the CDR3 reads CASSWAVNPNQPQHF. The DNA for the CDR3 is TGCGCCAGCAGCTGGGCTGTCAACCCCAATCAGCCCCAGCATTTT.

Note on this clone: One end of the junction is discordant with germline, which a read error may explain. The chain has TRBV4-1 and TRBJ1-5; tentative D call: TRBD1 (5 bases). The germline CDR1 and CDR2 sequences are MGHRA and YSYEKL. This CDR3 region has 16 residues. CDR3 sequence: CTSSQDGAGSNQPQHF. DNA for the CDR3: TGCACCAGCAGCCAAGATGGGGCAGGGAGCAATCAGCCCCAGCATTTT.

CDR3 in DNA: TGCGCCAGCAGCTTGGAATTGACAGGGGCTAATTCACCCCTCCACTTT. This codes for CASSLELTGANSPLHF. The chain carries TRBV5-1 and TRBJ1-6; 8 bases line up with TRBD1. The germline CDR1 and CDR2 sequences are SGHRS and YFSETQ. The J segment lost 6 bases and the V segment lost 0 bases, leaving 5 bases of the junction unmatched. The CDR3 loop spans 16 amino acids.

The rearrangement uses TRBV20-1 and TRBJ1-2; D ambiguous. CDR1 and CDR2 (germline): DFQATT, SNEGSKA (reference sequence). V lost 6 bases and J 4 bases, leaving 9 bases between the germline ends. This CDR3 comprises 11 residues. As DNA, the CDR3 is TGCAGTGCCCTCAGAGGCTATGGCTACACCTTC. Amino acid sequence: CSALRGYGYTF.

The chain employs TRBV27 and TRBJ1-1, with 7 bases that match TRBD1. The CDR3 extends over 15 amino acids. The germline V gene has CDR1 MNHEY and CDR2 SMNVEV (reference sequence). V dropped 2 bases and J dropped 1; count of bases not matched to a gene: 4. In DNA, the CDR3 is TGTGCCAGCAGTTTAGATTGGACAGGGAACACTGAAGCTTTCTTT. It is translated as CASSLDWTGNTEAFF.

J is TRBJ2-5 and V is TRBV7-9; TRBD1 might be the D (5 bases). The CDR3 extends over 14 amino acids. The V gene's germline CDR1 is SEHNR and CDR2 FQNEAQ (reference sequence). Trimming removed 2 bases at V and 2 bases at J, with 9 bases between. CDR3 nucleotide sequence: TGTGCCAGCAGCTTACTACAGGTTCAAGAGACCCAGTACTTC. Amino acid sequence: CASSLLQVQETQYF.

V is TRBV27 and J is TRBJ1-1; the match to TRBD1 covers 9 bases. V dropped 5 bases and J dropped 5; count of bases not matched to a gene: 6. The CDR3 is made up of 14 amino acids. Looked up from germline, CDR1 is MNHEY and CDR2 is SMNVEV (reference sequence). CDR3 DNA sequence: TGTGCCAGCAGTCCGGGGACAGGGTTAACTGAAGCTTTCTTT. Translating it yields CASSPGTGLTEAFF.

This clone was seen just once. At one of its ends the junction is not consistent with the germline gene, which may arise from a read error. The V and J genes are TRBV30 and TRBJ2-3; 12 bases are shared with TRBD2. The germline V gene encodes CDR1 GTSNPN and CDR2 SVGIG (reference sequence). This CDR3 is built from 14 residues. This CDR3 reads CARRLAGATDTQYF. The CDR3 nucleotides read TGTGCCCGGAGACTAGCGGGGGCCACAGATACGCAGTATTTT.

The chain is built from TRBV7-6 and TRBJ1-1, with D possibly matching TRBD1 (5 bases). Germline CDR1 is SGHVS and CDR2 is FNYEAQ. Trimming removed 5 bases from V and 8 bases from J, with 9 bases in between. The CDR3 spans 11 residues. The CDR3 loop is CASSSGTEAFF. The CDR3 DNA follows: TGTGCCAGCAGCAGCGGGACGGAAGCTTTCTTT.

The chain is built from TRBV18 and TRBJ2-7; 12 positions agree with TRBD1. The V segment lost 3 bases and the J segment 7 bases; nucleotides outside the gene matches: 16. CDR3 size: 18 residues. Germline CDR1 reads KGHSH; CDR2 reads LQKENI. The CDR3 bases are TGTGCCAGCTCACCTCCGGGACAGGGGGCGATAATTTCGAGGGAGCAGTACTTC. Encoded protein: CASSPPGQGAIISREQYF.

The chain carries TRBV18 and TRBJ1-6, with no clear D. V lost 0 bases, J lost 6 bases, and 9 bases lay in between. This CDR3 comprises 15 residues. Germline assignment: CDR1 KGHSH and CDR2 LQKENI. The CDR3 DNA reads TGTGCCAGCTCACCACCGTCCGGGTTTAATTCACCCCTCCACTTT. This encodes CASSPPSGFNSPLHF.

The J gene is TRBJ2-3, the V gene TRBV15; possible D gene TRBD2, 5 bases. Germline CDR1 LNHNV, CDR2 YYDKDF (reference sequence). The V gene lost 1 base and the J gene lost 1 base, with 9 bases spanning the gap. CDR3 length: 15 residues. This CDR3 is CATSRVPGGTDTQYF. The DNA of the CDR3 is TGTGCCACCAGCAGAGTTCCCGGGGGCACAGATACGCAGTATTTT. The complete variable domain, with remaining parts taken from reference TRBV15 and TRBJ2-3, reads DAMVIQNPRYQVTQFGKPVTLSCSQTLNHNVMYWYQQKSSQAPKLLFHYYDKDFNNEADTPDNFQSRRPNTSFCFLDIRSPGLGDTAMYLCATSRVPGGTDTQYFGPGTRLTVL.

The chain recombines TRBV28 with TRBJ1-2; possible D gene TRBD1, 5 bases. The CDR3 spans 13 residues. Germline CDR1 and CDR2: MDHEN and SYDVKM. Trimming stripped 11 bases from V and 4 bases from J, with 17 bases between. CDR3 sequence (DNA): TGTGCCCTCTCCCCCGGGACTCCCTATGGCTACACCTTC. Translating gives CALSPGTPYGYTF.

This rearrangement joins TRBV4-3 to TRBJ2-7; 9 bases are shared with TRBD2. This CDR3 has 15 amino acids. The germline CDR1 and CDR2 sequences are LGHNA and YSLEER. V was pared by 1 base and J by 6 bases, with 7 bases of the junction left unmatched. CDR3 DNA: TGCGCCAGCAGCCAAGGACTAGCGGTGATAGGCGAGCAGTACTTC. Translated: CASSQGLAVIGEQYF.

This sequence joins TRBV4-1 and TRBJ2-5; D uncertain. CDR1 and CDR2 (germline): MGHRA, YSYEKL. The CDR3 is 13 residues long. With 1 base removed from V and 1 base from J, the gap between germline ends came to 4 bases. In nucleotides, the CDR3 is TGCGCCAGCAGCCAAGGGCCCCAAGAGACCCAGTACTTC. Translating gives CASSQGPQETQYF.

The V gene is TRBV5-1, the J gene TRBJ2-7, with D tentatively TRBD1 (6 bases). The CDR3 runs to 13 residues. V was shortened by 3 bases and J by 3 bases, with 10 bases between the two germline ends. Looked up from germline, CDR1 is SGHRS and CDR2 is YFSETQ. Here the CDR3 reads CASSSGHLYEQYF. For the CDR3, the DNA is TGCGCCAGCAGCTCGGGACACCTCTACGAGCAGTACTTC.

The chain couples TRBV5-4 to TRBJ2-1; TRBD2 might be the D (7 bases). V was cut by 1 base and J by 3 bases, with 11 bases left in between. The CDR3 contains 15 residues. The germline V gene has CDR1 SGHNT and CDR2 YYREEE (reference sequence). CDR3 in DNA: TGTGCCAGCAGCTTGCGGGGGGCCTACTACAATGAGCAGTTCTTC. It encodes CASSLRGAYYNEQFF.

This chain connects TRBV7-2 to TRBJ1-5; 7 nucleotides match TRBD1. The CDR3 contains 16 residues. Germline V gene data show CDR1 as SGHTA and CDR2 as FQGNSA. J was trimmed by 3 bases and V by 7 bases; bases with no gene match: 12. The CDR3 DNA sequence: TGTGCCAGCACCCCATCGACAGGGAGGCCCAATCAGCCCCAGCATTTT. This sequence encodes CASTPSTGRPNQPQHF.

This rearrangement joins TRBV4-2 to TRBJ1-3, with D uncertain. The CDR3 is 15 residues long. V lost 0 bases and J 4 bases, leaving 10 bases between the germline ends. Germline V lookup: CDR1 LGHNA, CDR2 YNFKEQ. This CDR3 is CASSQEGGSGNTIYF. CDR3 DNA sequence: TGTGCCAGCAGCCAAGAGGGAGGATCGGGAAACACCATATATTTT.

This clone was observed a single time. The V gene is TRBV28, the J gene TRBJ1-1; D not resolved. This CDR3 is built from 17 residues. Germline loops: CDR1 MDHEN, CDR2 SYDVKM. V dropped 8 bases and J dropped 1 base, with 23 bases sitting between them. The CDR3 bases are TGTGCCAGCTCCCCCGGAGGCCTCTCGAGAGGGAACACTGAAGCTTTCTTT. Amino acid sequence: CASSPGGLSRGNTEAFF.

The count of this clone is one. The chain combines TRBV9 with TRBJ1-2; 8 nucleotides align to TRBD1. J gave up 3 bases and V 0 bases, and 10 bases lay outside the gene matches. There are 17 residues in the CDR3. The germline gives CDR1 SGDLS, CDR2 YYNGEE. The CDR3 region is CASSVGSGGAGDYGYTF. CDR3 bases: TGTGCCAGCAGCGTAGGGTCAGGGGGCGCGGGGGACTATGGCTACACCTTC.

In DNA, the CDR3 is TGTGCCAGCAGTCGGTTACGTTCTGAAAAACTGTTTTTT. It specifies CASSRLRSEKLFF. The chain has TRBV6-6 and TRBJ1-4; D not certain. V lost 5 bases, J lost 7 bases, and 11 bases lay in between. Per germline, CDR1 MNHNY and CDR2 SVGAGI (reference sequence). The CDR3 sequence is 13 residues long.

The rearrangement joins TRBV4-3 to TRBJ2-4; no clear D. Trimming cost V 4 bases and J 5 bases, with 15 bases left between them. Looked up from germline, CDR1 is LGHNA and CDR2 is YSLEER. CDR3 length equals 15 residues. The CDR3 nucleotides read TGCGCCAGCAGCCTAGACGGAGCCTTCCAAAACATTCAGTACTTC. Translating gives CASSLDGAFQNIQYF.

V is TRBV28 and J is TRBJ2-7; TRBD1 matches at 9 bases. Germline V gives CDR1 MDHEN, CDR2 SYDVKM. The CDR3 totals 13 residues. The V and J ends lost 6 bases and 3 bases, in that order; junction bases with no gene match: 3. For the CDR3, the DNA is TGTGCCAGCAGGACAGGGGGAAGCTACGAGCAGTACTTC. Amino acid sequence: CASRTGGSYEQYF.

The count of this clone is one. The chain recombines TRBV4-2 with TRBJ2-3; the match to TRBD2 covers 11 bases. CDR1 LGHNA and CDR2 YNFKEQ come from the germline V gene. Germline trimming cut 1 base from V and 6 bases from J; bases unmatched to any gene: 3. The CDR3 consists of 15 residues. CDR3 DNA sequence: TGTGCCAGCAGCCAAGTAGCGGGGGGGCGGGATACGCAGTATTTT. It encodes CASSQVAGGRDTQYF.